One sample yielded the 10 T cell receptor beta chains listed below, sequenced in a study of blood T cell repertoires in COVID-19. Sequencing used immunoSEQ multiplex PCR; TCRdb keeps in-frame clones, though not all of them. Here the sample spans under 200,000 clones, approximately 83% being singletons. Material: peripheral blood. These receptors all stem from a man aged 55 to 70 with acute or convalescent COVID-19.

The chain uses TRBV3-1 (or the pseudogene TRBV3-2) and TRBJ1-4; D is possibly TRBD1 (5 bases). The germline V gene encodes CDR1 LGHDT and CDR2 YNNKEL (reference sequence). The CDR3 sequence is 14 residues long. V was clipped by 4 bases and J by 6 bases, with 12 bases between them. The CDR3 is CASSRVGGDEKLFF. The CDR3 bases are TGTGCCAGCAGCCGCGTGGGGGGGGATGAAAAACTGTTTTTT.

This sequence joins TRBV30 and TRBJ1-2; no clear D gene. Germline V gives CDR1 GTSNPN, CDR2 SVGIG (reference sequence). CDR3 length: 14 residues. Between the trimmed V and J ends, which lost 1 base and 7 bases, there was a span of 16 bases. CDR3 bases: TGTGCCTGGAGTGGTGAACTGGGCGTTGCTGGCTACACCTTC. It encodes CAWSGELGVAGYTF.

The rearrangement joins TRBV5-6 to TRBJ2-7, with D possibly matching TRBD1 (5 bases). The length of the CDR3 is 13 residues. V was cut by 1 base and J by 3 bases, with 8 bases left in between. From germline, CDR1 is SGHDT and CDR2 YYEEEE. CDR3 sequence: CASSLRGHYEQYF. As DNA, the CDR3 is TGTGCCAGCAGCTTGAGGGGCCACTACGAGCAGTACTTC.

This clone was observed a single time. DNA for the CDR3: TGTGCCAGCAGCTTATATCCCCCGACTAGCGAGGTTCTAGGGACCCAGTACTTC. Translated: CASSLYPPTSEVLGTQYF. The V call is TRBV11-2, the J call TRBJ2-5, with TRBD2 identical over 8 bases. The V and J ends lost 2 bases and 7 bases, in that order; junction bases with no gene match: 18. Germline CDR1 is SGHAT and CDR2 is FQNNGV. CDR3 size: 18 residues. The full variable domain, its missing parts supplied by reference TRBV11-2 and TRBJ2-5, is EAGVAQSPRYKIIEKRQSVAFWCNPISGHATLYWYQQILGQGPKLLIQFQNNGVVDDSQLPKDRFSAERLKGVDSTLKIQPAKLEDSAVYLCASSLYPPTSEVLGTQYFGPGTRLLVL.

The rearrangement links TRBV10-3 to TRBJ1-2; maybe TRBD1 (5 bases). With 2 bases removed from V and 7 bases from J, the gap between germline ends came to 17 bases. CDR3 length equals 15 residues. Germline CDR1 is ENHRY and CDR2 is SYGVKD. This chain's CDR3 is CAISEPKTVDSGYTF. The CDR3 DNA reads TGTGCCATCAGTGAGCCGAAGACAGTTGACTCTGGCTACACCTTC.

V usage is TRBV29-1 and J usage is TRBJ2-5; perhaps TRBD1 as D (6 bases). The V end was cut by 2 bases, the J end by 5 bases, with 18 bases between. The germline V gene encodes CDR1 SQVTM and CDR2 ANQGSEA. CDR3 size: 15 residues. CDR3 sequence (DNA): TGCAGCGTTGAAATAGGTGGCAGGGGCGGTGAGACCCAGTACTTC. This codes for CSVEIGGRGGETQYF.

This clone was recorded once. This chain links TRBV28 with TRBJ1-4; no reliable D call. The germline gives CDR1 MDHEN, CDR2 SYDVKM. V dropped 2 bases and J dropped 8 bases, with 12 bases sitting between them. The CDR3 extends over 14 amino acids. This chain's CDR3 is CASSLGGEEEKLFF. The CDR3, as DNA: TGTGCCAGCAGTTTAGGTGGGGAGGAGGAAAAACTGTTTTTT.

The chain couples TRBV20-1 to TRBJ2-1; 10 positions match TRBD2. The CDR3 extends over 14 amino acids. CDR1 and CDR2 (germline): DFQATT, SNEGSKA (reference sequence). The V and J ends lost 3 bases and 5 bases, in that order; junction bases with no gene match: 4. The CDR3 DNA is TGCAGTGCTAGTCCTAGCGGGGGCGACAATGAGCAGTTCTTC. Its protein is CSASPSGGDNEQFF.

This clone has more than one count but fewer than ten. The chain is built from TRBV11-3 and TRBJ2-2; D gene uncertain. Trimming left V 5 bases short and J 2 bases short, with 3 bases between. The CDR3 extends over 12 amino acids. CDR1 SGHNT and CDR2 YENEEA come from the germline V gene. The CDR3, as DNA: TGTGCCAGCAGCCCTAACACCGGGGAGCTGTTTTTT. Translating gives CASSPNTGELFF. Drawing the rest from reference TRBV11-3 and TRBJ2-2, the complete variable domain is EAGVVQSPRYKIIEKKQPVAFWCNPISGHNTLYWYLQNLGQGPELLIRYENEEAVDDSQLPKDRFSAERLKGVDSTLKIQPAELGDSAVYLCASSPNTGELFFGEGSRLTVL.

The J gene is TRBJ1-2, the V gene TRBV6-5, with D possibly TRBD1 on 5 matching bases. This CDR3 spans 14 amino acids. Germline V gene sequence: CDR1 MNHEY, CDR2 SVGAGI. Trimming took off 5 bases at V and 4 bases at J, with 14 bases between the two ends. The CDR3 region has the DNA TGTGCCAGCAGTCTGGGCGGACACTCCTATGGCTACACCTTC. Its protein is CASSLGGHSYGYTF.